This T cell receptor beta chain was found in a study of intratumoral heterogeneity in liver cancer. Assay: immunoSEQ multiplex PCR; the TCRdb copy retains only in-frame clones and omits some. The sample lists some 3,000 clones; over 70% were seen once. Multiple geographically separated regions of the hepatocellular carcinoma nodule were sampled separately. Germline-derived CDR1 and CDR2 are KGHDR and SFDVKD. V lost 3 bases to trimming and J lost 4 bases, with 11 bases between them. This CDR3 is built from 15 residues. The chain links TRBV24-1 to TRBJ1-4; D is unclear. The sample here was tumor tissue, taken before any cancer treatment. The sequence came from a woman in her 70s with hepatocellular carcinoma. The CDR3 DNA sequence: TGTGCCACCAGTGATGCCCGGACGGGTAATGAAAAACTGTTTTTT. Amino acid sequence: CATSDARTGNEKLFF.